The 24 T cell receptor beta chains in this list originate from one sample, sequenced in a study of beta chain features in type 1 diabetes. Expressed TCRB transcripts were sequenced after all isolated RNA was converted to cDNA. Clones were sequenced by immunoSEQ multiplex PCR, and TCRdb holds only the in-frame ones, with some missing. The sample lists about 410,000 clones; approximately 15% were seen once. What was sequenced was naive CD4+ T cells from blood. These receptors were obtained from a man aged 25 to 40 in good health.

The chain combines TRBV29-1 with TRBJ2-1; weak D call: TRBD2 (5 bases). The ends were cut back, 6 bases at V and 0 bases at J, with 15 bases in the middle. The CDR3 consists of 15 residues. Looked up from germline, CDR1 is SQVTM and CDR2 is ANQGSEA. CDR3 amino acids: CSVPDQRHSYNEQFF. In DNA form, the CDR3 reads TGCAGCGTCCCGGACCAGCGGCACTCCTACAATGAGCAGTTCTTC.

The V call is TRBV5-6, the J call TRBJ2-7, with D hard to call. Germline values: CDR1 SGHDT, CDR2 YYEEEE. The CDR3 contains 15 residues. The V gene lost 3 bases and the J gene lost 1 base, with 14 bases spanning the gap. Here the CDR3 DNA reads TGTGCCAGCAGCTCCCCGGCAGGTCCTTCCTACGAGCAGTACTTC. Translation gives CASSSPAGPSYEQYF.

This chain links TRBV6-5 with TRBJ2-4; the match to TRBD1 covers 9 bases. The CDR3 has 14 residues. Germline loops: CDR1 MNHEY, CDR2 SVGAGI. V dropped 6 bases and J dropped 7; count of bases not matched to a gene: 7. In DNA, the CDR3 is TGTGCCAGCAGCACCCGGGACAGGGTTAACATTCAGTACTTC. Amino acid sequence: CASSTRDRVNIQYF.

There are many counts of this clone. The chain has TRBV5-4 and TRBJ2-3; unclear D gene. The CDR3 totals 12 residues. V was pared by 0 bases and J by 2 bases, with 1 base between. Germline V CDR1 and CDR2: SGHNT, YYREEE (reference sequence). DNA of the CDR3: TGTGCCAGCAGCTTGGCCACAGATACGCAGTATTTT. Amino acid sequence: CASSLATDTQYF.

The chain links TRBV9 to TRBJ2-2; a possible D gene is TRBD1 (5 bases). The germline V and J ends were trimmed by 4 bases and 3 bases, with 13 bases remaining between them. The CDR3 extends over 15 amino acids. Germline loops: CDR1 SGDLS, CDR2 YYNGEE. The CDR3 is CASSPPRVDTGELFF. The CDR3 region has the DNA TGTGCCAGCAGCCCCCCCAGGGTAGACACCGGGGAGCTGTTTTTT. The full variable domain, with the rest looked up from reference TRBV9 and TRBJ2-2, is DSGVTQTPKHLITATGQRVTLRCSPRSGDLSVYWYQQSLDQGLQFLIQYYNGEERAKGNILERFSAQQFPDLHSELNLSSLELGDSALYFCASSPPRVDTGELFFGEGSRLTVL.

V gene TRBV12-5 combines with J gene TRBJ2-4; 11 nucleotides match TRBD1. The germline gives CDR1 LGHNT, CDR2 FRNRAP. This CDR3 region has 17 residues. The V segment lost 6 bases and the J segment 6 bases; nucleotides outside the gene matches: 13. The CDR3 region has the DNA TGTGCTAGTGGCCCTGGACAGGGGGCGATAGGGGGAAACATTCAGTACTTC. Protein sequence: CASGPGQGAIGGNIQYF.

The rearrangement joins TRBV4-1 to TRBJ2-3; D unclear. Trimming removed 4 bases from V and 1 base from J, with 6 bases in between. The CDR3 loop spans 13 amino acids. Germline V lookup: CDR1 MGHRA, CDR2 YSYEKL. The CDR3 DNA is TGCGCCAGCAGCCGCTCTGGCACAGATACGCAGTATTTT. This encodes CASSRSGTDTQYF.

This clone was seen a few times. This sequence joins TRBV23-1 and TRBJ2-1, with a possible D match to TRBD2 (6 bases). TRBV23-1 is treated as an ORF (open reading frame) with a function not yet certain. The V and J ends lost 6 bases and 8 bases respectively, with 20 bases between them. The CDR3 loop spans 15 amino acids. The DNA of the CDR3 is TGCGCCAGCAGCCATCCCCGGGAGAATGGATATGAGCAGTTCTTC. Translated: CASSHPRENGYEQFF.

V usage is TRBV19 and J usage is TRBJ1-2, with TRBD1 as a possible D gene (5 bases). CDR3 size: 13 residues. Deletions cut 6 bases from V and 0 bases from J, with 8 bases between. Germline CDR1 reads LNHDA; CDR2 reads SQIVND (reference sequence). For the CDR3, the DNA is TGTGCCAGTAGGGGGCCAGCTAACTATGGCTACACCTTC. Protein product: CASRGPANYGYTF. The full variable domain, rest sourced from reference TRBV19 and TRBJ1-2, is DGGITQSPKYLFRKEGQNVTLSCEQNLNHDAMYWYRQDPGQGLRLIYYSQIVNDFQKGDIAEGYSVSREKKESFPLTVTSAQKNPTAFYLCASRGPANYGYTFGSGTRLTVV.

This clone was counted a few times. The rearrangement uses TRBV7-8 and TRBJ1-3; D uncertain. The CDR3 has 15 amino acids. Looked up from germline, CDR1 is SGHVS and CDR2 is FQNEAQ. V lost 3 bases and J 0 bases, leaving 9 bases between the germline ends. The chain's CDR3 is CASSFGVNSGNTIYF. CDR3 DNA sequence: TGTGCCAGCAGCTTTGGGGTAAACTCTGGAAACACCATATATTTT.

The V gene is TRBV4-3, the J gene TRBJ1-1; D perhaps matches TRBD1 (5 bases). V gave up 3 bases and J gave up 6 bases, with 14 bases separating them. This CDR3 has 14 amino acids. The germline V gene has CDR1 LGHNA and CDR2 YSLEER. CDR3 protein: CASSHVGGAAEAFF. The CDR3 DNA sequence: TGCGCCAGCAGCCATGTCGGCGGGGCCGCTGAAGCTTTCTTT.

In this sample, this clone turned up a few times. This sequence joins TRBV14 and TRBJ2-3, with D perhaps matching TRBD1 (7 bases). The germline gives CDR1 SGHDN, CDR2 FVKESK. Trimming took 1 base from V and 14 from J, leaving 19 bases between them. This CDR3 comprises 14 residues. CDR3 bases: TGTGCCAGCAGCCAAGCAGGGGGAGGACTATCGGTGTATTTT. Amino acids: CASSQAGGGLSVYF.

On this clone itself: Other DNA sequences in the sample encode the same CDR3. This sequence joins TRBV30 and TRBJ2-5; no definite D call. In germline, CDR1 is GTSNPN, CDR2 SVGIG (reference sequence). This CDR3 is built from 11 residues. V lost 5 bases, J lost 5 bases, and 9 bases lay in between. CDR3 coding DNA: TGTGCCTGGGGCCTAAGGGAGACCCAGTACTTC. The encoded protein is CAWGLRETQYF.

The V call is TRBV25-1, the J call TRBJ1-2, with 7 bases lining up with TRBD1. Germline V gene sequence: CDR1 MGHDK, CDR2 SYGVNS. This CDR3 has 13 residues. With 3 bases clipped from V and 4 bases from J, the junction kept 2 bases outside the gene matches. The CDR3 loop is CASSEGTVYGYTF. CDR3 nucleotide sequence: TGTGCCAGCAGTGAGGGGACAGTCTATGGCTACACCTTC.

The chain is built from TRBV7-9 and TRBJ2-2; TRBD2 might be the D (5 bases). The CDR3 spans 17 residues. The V gene's germline CDR1 is SEHNR and CDR2 FQNEAQ (reference sequence). V lost 5 bases, J lost 5 bases, and 21 bases lay in between. The CDR3 loop reads CASSKYSGMHLTGELFF. CDR3 sequence (DNA): TGTGCCAGCAGCAAGTACTCCGGGATGCACTTAACCGGGGAGCTGTTTTTT.

The chain carries TRBV15 and TRBJ2-7, with 7 bases identical to TRBD1. Germline CDR1 reads LNHNV; CDR2 reads YYDKDF (reference sequence). J was trimmed by 4 bases and V by 0 bases; bases with no gene match: 6. This CDR3 is 15 amino acids long. DNA for the CDR3: TGTGCCACCAGCAGAGAACAGGGGTGGGATTACGAGCAGTACTTC. It codes for CATSREQGWDYEQYF.

There are a few counts of this clone. J is TRBJ2-3 and V is TRBV29-1; tentatively, D is TRBD1 (5 bases). Germline CDR1 SQVTM, CDR2 ANQGSEA. The CDR3 extends over 13 amino acids. V lost 5 bases, J lost 5 bases, and 14 bases lay in between. CDR3 protein: CSVRNRSKDTQYF. Written as DNA, the CDR3 is TGCAGCGTTAGGAACAGGAGTAAAGATACGCAGTATTTT.

This clone showed up just a few times. The chain employs TRBV15 and TRBJ2-1; D might be TRBD2 (6 bases). CDR1 is LNHNV, CDR2 YYDKDF, per germline (reference sequence). With 4 bases removed from V and 9 bases from J, the gap between germline ends came to 13 bases. This CDR3 has 13 amino acids. The CDR3 bases are TGTGCCACCAGCACCGGGAGACGGGGTGAGCAGTTCTTC. It is translated as CATSTGRRGEQFF.

This clone was observed a handful of times. The chain employs TRBV9 and TRBJ2-3; TRBD1 is a possible D gene (6 bases). Germline V gene lookup returns CDR1 SGDLS and CDR2 YYNGEE. V dropped 0 bases and J dropped 4 bases, with 24 bases sitting between them. The CDR3 has 19 residues. The CDR3 loop is CASSVEGTRSPMPADTQYF. The CDR3 DNA follows: TGTGCCAGCAGCGTAGAGGGGACACGGTCCCCTATGCCGGCAGATACGCAGTATTTT.

The J gene is TRBJ2-7, the V gene TRBV7-2; 7 bases line up with TRBD2. V was clipped by 2 bases and J by 0 bases; unmatched bases: 7. The CDR3 runs 16 residues. Per germline, CDR1 SGHTA and CDR2 FQGNSA. CDR3 residues: CASSLPRGVLSYEQYF. The CDR3 nucleotides read TGTGCCAGCAGCTTACCCCGGGGGGTCCTCTCCTACGAGCAGTACTTC.

This clone was recorded a few times. The rearrangement links TRBV5-1 to TRBJ2-3; D is ambiguous. The germline V gene has CDR1 SGHRS and CDR2 YFSETQ. V was shortened by 2 bases and J by 4 bases, with 11 bases between the two germline ends. The CDR3 runs to 14 residues. The CDR3 loop reads CASSFRSLADTQYF. For the CDR3, the DNA is TGCGCCAGCAGCTTTCGCTCACTGGCAGATACGCAGTATTTT.

This clone was seen a handful of times. This chain links TRBV11-2 with TRBJ2-1; 9 nucleotides agree with TRBD1. CDR1 is SGHAT and CDR2 is FQNNGV in the germline V gene. Losses at the gene ends were 5 bases for V and 4 bases for J; bases not matched to a gene: 0. This CDR3 is 13 amino acids long. The CDR3 DNA reads TGTGCCAGCAGCGACAGGGGGTACAATGAGCAGTTCTTC. Amino acid sequence: CASSDRGYNEQFF.

This clone came up a few times. The DNA of the CDR3 is TGTGCCAGCAGCTTAGCTCCCCTACCTTACGAGCAGTACTTC. This translates into CASSLAPLPYEQYF. The chain has TRBV7-2 and TRBJ2-7; no clear D gene. CDR1 is SGHTA and CDR2 is FQGNSA in the germline V gene. The V end was cut by 0 bases, the J end by 4 bases, with 10 bases between. The CDR3 totals 14 residues.

In its sample, this clone was seen a few times. The chain recombines TRBV7-9 with TRBJ2-2, with D uncertain. The ends were cut back, 6 bases at V and 1 base at J, with 15 bases in the middle. There are 16 residues in the CDR3. Per the germline V gene, CDR1 is SEHNR and CDR2 is FQNEAQ (reference sequence). Here the CDR3 DNA reads TGTGCCAGCAGTATCTGGCAGGCTATGAACACCGGGGAGCTGTTTTTT. It encodes CASSIWQAMNTGELFF.